The next 24 T cell receptor beta chains were all read from a single sample in a study of blood T cells in healthy people across ages. Through a sample-barcoded 5' primer and a J-beta primer mix, a second PCR was run for roughly 6 to 11 cycles. TCRdb re-derived calls from the 5' RACE reads in MiXCR, one entry per CDR3 protein. Of 1.5 million to 2 million distinct CDR3 sequences detected, around half appear once; the ten largest clones hold approximately 2%. The sequencing input was blood. The receptors here all came from a woman in her thirties or forties in good health.

This clonotype has at least ten counts. The gene calls are TRBV6-5 and TRBJ2-5, with D perhaps matching TRBD1 (6 bases). The CDR3 is made up of 11 amino acids. Germline V CDR1 and CDR2: MNHEY, SVGAGI. V was trimmed by 7 bases and J by 4 bases, leaving 7 bases between them. The CDR3 DNA follows: TGTGCCAGCATCAGGGGAGAGACCCAGTACTTC. This gives the protein CASIRGETQYF.

This clonotype was counted only a few times. This chain connects TRBV7-2 to TRBJ2-7; 10 bases line up with TRBD2. J gave up 6 bases and V 5 bases, and 10 bases lay outside the gene matches. Germline V CDR1 and CDR2: SGHTA, FQGNSA. The CDR3 is made up of 15 amino acids. DNA of the CDR3: TGTGCCAGCAGCCCCCAAGCGGGGGGGCCTGTCGAGCAGTACTTC. It translates to CASSPQAGGPVEQYF.

The gene calls are TRBV18 and TRBJ1-2; possibly TRBD1 for D (5 bases). Germline CDR1 is KGHSH and CDR2 is LQKENI. Trimming took 4 bases from V and 4 from J, leaving 19 bases between them. The CDR3 is made up of 16 amino acids. The chain's CDR3 is CASSLVEGLLFYGYTF. The CDR3 DNA reads TGTGCCAGCTCACTGGTGGAGGGGCTGCTTTTCTATGGCTACACCTTC.

The gene calls are TRBV7-2 and TRBJ2-5; the match to TRBD2 covers 8 bases. The CDR3 runs 15 residues. V shed 6 bases and J 1 base; nucleotides not matched to a gene: 7. CDR1 is SGHTA and CDR2 is FQGNSA in the germline V gene. Here the CDR3 reads CASSRGGSRQETQYF. In DNA form, the CDR3 reads TGTGCCAGCAGTCGGGGGGGATCGCGCCAAGAGACCCAGTACTTC.

This chain joins TRBV12-3 or TRBV12-4 and TRBJ2-3, with 8 bases fitting TRBD2. V gave up 6 bases and J gave up 2 bases; unmatched junction bases: 7. The CDR3 is made up of 15 amino acids. The CDR3 reads CASRSTGGTTDTQYF. The DNA of the CDR3 is TGTGCCAGCAGATCGACGGGGGGGACCACAGATACGCAGTATTTT.

Ten or more counts support this clonotype. This may arise from a read error, as a much more abundant clone is one base away. The rearrangement links TRBV13 to TRBJ2-5; no definite D call. The germline CDR1 and CDR2 sequences are PRHDT and FYEKMQ (reference sequence). The V gene lost 1 base and the J gene lost 2 bases, with 5 bases spanning the gap. The CDR3 loop spans 13 amino acids. CDR3 sequence: CASSLVQQETQYF. The CDR3 nucleotides read TGTGCCAGCAGCTTAGTACAGCAAGAGACCCAGTACTTC.

The chain couples TRBV20-1 to TRBJ1-2; 7 bases align to TRBD1. CDR3 size: 14 residues. Germline lookup yields CDR1 DFQATT and CDR2 SNEGSKA (reference sequence). The V and J ends lost 7 bases and 4 bases, in that order; junction bases with no gene match: 12. The CDR3 spells CSVPTPAGGYGYTF. The CDR3 coding sequence is TGCAGTGTACCAACCCCGGCAGGGGGCTATGGCTACACCTTC.

V and J are TRBV7-2 and TRBJ2-1; 15 bases match TRBD2. Trimming cost V 5 bases and J 0 bases; bases outside gene matches: 2. CDR3 length: 17 residues. The germline V gene encodes CDR1 SGHTA and CDR2 FQGNSA. The CDR3 DNA reads as TGTGCCAGCAGCAAGGGACTAGCGGGGGGCTCCTACAATGAGCAGTTCTTC. Translating gives CASSKGLAGGSYNEQFF.

This chain links TRBV24-1 with TRBJ2-1; TRBD1 matches at 7 bases. J gave up 9 bases and V 1 base, and 2 bases lay outside the gene matches. Germline lookup yields CDR1 KGHDR and CDR2 SFDVKD. This CDR3 has 13 residues. The chain's CDR3 is CATSDLGGGEQFF. The CDR3 DNA is TGTGCCACCAGTGATTTAGGGGGCGGTGAGCAGTTCTTC.

V gene TRBV7-9 combines with J gene TRBJ1-2; D remains unclear. V was cut by 6 bases and J by 4 bases, with 15 bases left in between. The CDR3 totals 14 residues. Germline CDR1 reads SEHNR; CDR2 reads FQNEAQ (reference sequence). CDR3: CASSQYPFAYGYTF. DNA of the CDR3: TGTGCCAGCAGTCAGTACCCTTTTGCCTATGGCTACACCTTC.

The chain links TRBV5-1 to TRBJ1-4, with D unclear. The CDR3 totals 14 residues. Germline V gene sequence: CDR1 SGHRS, CDR2 YFSETQ. V dropped 3 bases and J dropped 10 bases, with 16 bases sitting between them. Here the CDR3 DNA reads TGCGCCAGCAGCTACCTAGACCCGTCCGGAAAACTGTTTTTT. It translates to CASSYLDPSGKLFF.

The chain has TRBV7-2 and TRBJ2-5; the D gene is possibly TRBD1 (5 bases). The J call may be incorrect, as the DNA end agrees better with TRBJ2-7. The V gene's germline CDR1 is SGHTA and CDR2 FQGNSA. The CDR3 spans 16 residues. The CDR3 nucleotides are TGTGCCAGCAGCTTAGTTGGGGCAGGGCAGACCTACGAGCAGTACTTC. Translated, it gives CASSLVGAGQTYEQYF.

The rearrangement links TRBV4-2 to TRBJ2-5; D not resolved. Germline V lookup: CDR1 LGHNA, CDR2 YNFKEQ. V was shortened by 0 bases and J by 6 bases, with 5 bases between the two germline ends. This CDR3 comprises 12 residues. The CDR3 coding sequence is TGTGCCAGCAGCCAAGAAGCCCAGACCCAGTACTTC. Translated, it gives CASSQEAQTQYF.

The V call is TRBV28, the J call TRBJ2-3; D unresolved. The V gene lost 7 bases and the J gene lost 8 bases, with 13 bases spanning the gap. This CDR3 contains 12 residues. Germline CDR1 reads MDHEN; CDR2 reads SYDVKM. In nucleotides, the CDR3 is TGTGCCAGCACCCCCGGCCTGGGTACGCAGTATTTT. This translates into CASTPGLGTQYF.

The chain joins TRBV11-1 to TRBJ2-7; D possibly corresponds to TRBD2 (5 bases). CDR1 and CDR2 from the germline V gene are SGHAT and FQDESV (reference sequence). CDR3 length: 13 amino acids. V lost 3 bases to trimming and J lost 2 bases, with 8 bases between them. CDR3: CASSFDYPYEQYF. The CDR3 DNA sequence: TGTGCCAGCAGCTTCGACTACCCCTACGAGCAGTACTTC.

This chain connects TRBV6-2 or TRBV6-3 to TRBJ2-1; unclear D gene. Germline CDR1 reads MNHEY; CDR2 reads SVGEGT. This CDR3 spans 16 amino acids. V gave up 3 bases and J gave up 4 bases, with 16 bases separating them. CDR3 amino acids: CASSYWWVGSYNEQFF. CDR3 nucleotides: TGTGCCAGCAGTTATTGGTGGGTTGGCTCATACAATGAGCAGTTCTTC.

This chain connects TRBV9 to TRBJ1-1; D gene unclear. Germline V gene lookup returns CDR1 SGDLS and CDR2 YYNGEE. The CDR3 is 16 amino acids. V lost 0 bases and J 0 bases, leaving 12 bases between the germline ends. The CDR3 DNA is TGTGCCAGCAGCGTAGGGTCGGCAGGCGTGAACACTGAAGCTTTCTTT. Protein: CASSVGSAGVNTEAFF.

This clonotype came up a few times. This sequence joins TRBV7-2 and TRBJ2-5, with TRBD2 as a possible D gene (5 bases). This CDR3 comprises 15 residues. Germline lookup yields CDR1 SGHTA and CDR2 FQGNSA. Trimming stripped 1 base from V and 2 bases from J, with 11 bases between. DNA of the CDR3: TGTGCCAGCAGCTTAGTGAACGGGGAGCAAGAGACCCAGTACTTC. This gives the protein CASSLVNGEQETQYF. Full variable domain (outside the CDR3, taken from reference TRBV7-2 and TRBJ2-5): GAGVSQSPSNKVTEKGKDVELRCDPISGHTALYWYRQSLGQGLEFLIYFQGNSAPDKSGLPSDRFSAERTGGSVSTLTIQRTQQEDSAVYLCASSLVNGEQETQYFGPGTRLLVL.

This clonotype was observed a handful of times. The chain carries TRBV7-9 and TRBJ2-7, with D perhaps matching TRBD1 or TRBD2 (6 bases each). The germline gives CDR1 SEHNR, CDR2 FQNEAQ (reference sequence). V lost 7 bases and J 3 bases, leaving 13 bases between the germline ends. This CDR3 comprises 13 residues. CDR3 protein: CASIGGGLYEQYF. For the CDR3, the DNA is TGTGCCAGCATCGGAGGGGGGCTCTACGAGCAGTACTTC.

Only a few counts were recorded for this clonotype. V gene TRBV12-3 or TRBV12-4 combines with J gene TRBJ2-1; 13 bases match TRBD2. V was pared by 6 bases and J by 7 bases, with 3 bases of the junction left unmatched. The length of the CDR3 is 14 residues. In nucleotides, the CDR3 is TGTGCCAGCAGACTAGCGGGGGGGATTAATGAGCAGTTCTTC. Amino acids: CASRLAGGINEQFF.

This clonotype turned up a few times. The gene calls are TRBV20-1 and TRBJ2-1; D gene unclear. With 1 base removed from V and 0 bases from J, the gap between germline ends came to 7 bases. CDR1 DFQATT and CDR2 SNEGSKA come from the germline V gene (reference sequence). The CDR3 totals 14 residues. The CDR3 bases are TGCAGTGCTAGAGTCGGAAACTCCTACAATGAGCAGTTCTTC. This codes for CSARVGNSYNEQFF.

CDR3 coding DNA: TGTGCCAGCAGGAGGGGGGAGAATAATTCACCCCTCCACTTT. It specifies CASRRGENNSPLHF. This chain uses TRBV7-9 with TRBJ1-6, with D maybe TRBD1 (6 bases). The V end was cut by 6 bases, the J end by 5 bases, with 11 bases between. CDR3 length: 14 residues. Germline CDR1 is SEHNR and CDR2 is FQNEAQ (reference sequence).

This clonotype turned up a few times. The V and J genes are TRBV7-2 and TRBJ2-1, with D unclear. The J call may be faulty, since TRBJ2-7 better matches the DNA end. The CDR3 is made up of 16 amino acids. The V gene's germline CDR1 is SGHTA and CDR2 FQGNSA. The CDR3 DNA reads as TGTGCCAGCAGCTTGGGTGGTGGATCCTCCTACAATGAGCAGTACTTC. It codes for CASSLGGGSSYNEQYF.

J is TRBJ2-1 and V is TRBV4-3; TRBD2 matches at 8 bases. The CDR3 has 15 residues. In germline, CDR1 is LGHNA, CDR2 YSLEER. J lost 9 bases, V lost 2 bases, and 9 bases had no gene match. The CDR3 sequence is CASSQQGGGISEQFF. As DNA, the CDR3 is TGCGCCAGCAGCCAACAAGGCGGGGGGATCAGTGAGCAGTTCTTC.